A selection of T cell receptor beta chains follows, all from one sample in a study of blood T cells in healthy people across ages. MiXCR was run by TCRdb on the 5' RACE reads, yielding one entry per CDR3 protein. This sample has some 760,000 distinct CDR3 sequences, with about 25% found just once. The data were also submitted as part of a second study, on T cells of mothers and their children.

The sequencing input was blood. Receptors originate from a boy aged 5 to 17 in good health. CDR3s include the opening cysteine and the closing phenylalanine or tryptophan. Fields, in order: D gene, clone size, J gene, V gene, CDR3 DNA, CDR3 protein. The D gene is left open where the match is weak. Not every row has a clone size; where given, it reads once, few, many or a size class.

NA | few | TRBJ1-5 | TRBV29-1 | TGCAGCGTTGTTGGACACCCAGGGAGTCCCAGCAATCAGCCCCAGCATTTT | CSVVGHPGSPSNQPQHF
NA | NA | TRBJ2-3 | TRBV6-6 | TGTGCCAGCAGTCCCCCTCTAGCAAACACAGATACGCAGTATTTT | CASSPPLANTDTQYF
TRBD2 | NA | TRBJ2-1 | TRBV7-9 | TGTGCCAGCACCTTTGCGGGAGATGAGCAGTTCTTC | CASTFAGDEQFF
NA | few | TRBJ1-3 | TRBV12-3/TRBV12-4 | TGTGCCAGCAGTACCAACTCTGGAAACACCATATATTTT | CASSTNSGNTIYF
NA | NA | TRBJ2-7 | TRBV27 | TGTGCCAGCGGTTTATCGCACTCCTACGAGCAGTACTTC | CASGLSHSYEQYF
NA | NA | TRBJ2-3 | TRBV5-1 | TGCGCCAGCAGCTCTGGGACCCGCGGAGGGTTGGATACGCAGTATTTT | CASSSGTRGGLDTQYF
TRBD1 | NA | TRBJ1-1 | TRBV15 | TGTGCCACCAGCAGCGGAACAGGGGGCAGGACTGAAGCTTTCTTT | CATSSGTGGRTEAFF
TRBD2 | few | TRBJ2-3 | TRBV20-1 | TGCAGTGCTATAGCGGGGGCCGTCGATACGCAGTATTTT | CSAIAGAVDTQYF
NA | once | TRBJ2-1 | TRBV30 | TGTGCCTGGAGTGTTGACGGAACCCACAATGAGCAGTTCTTC | CAWSVDGTHNEQFF
NA | NA | TRBJ2-5 | TRBV7-9 | TGTGCCAGCAGCTTATGGCAGGGGCATGCGGAGACCCAGTACTTC | CASSLWQGHAETQYF
NA | few | TRBJ2-5 | TRBV20-1 | TGCAGTGCTCAATTACGGCTGTCGGAGACCCAGTACTTC | CSAQLRLSETQYF
TRBD2 | once | TRBJ2-1 | TRBV12-5 | TGTGCTAGTGGTTTGTTAGCGGGGGCCAATTCGGATGAGCAGTTCTTC | CASGLLAGANSDEQFF
NA | NA | TRBJ2-7 | TRBV20-1 | TGCAGTGCTAGTCCCCGCGGGCTTGGCTACGAGCAGTACTTC | CSASPRGLGYEQYF
TRBD2 | NA | TRBJ2-3 | TRBV29-1 | TGCAGCGCGCTAGCGGGGCTTTTTACAGATACGCAGTATTTT | CSALAGLFTDTQYF
TRBD1 | once | TRBJ1-2 | TRBV29-1 | TGCAGCGTCAAGACAGGGGAGGTTGGCTACACCTTC | CSVKTGEVGYTF
TRBD2 | NA | TRBJ2-1 | TRBV6-4 | TGTGCCAGCAGTGAGGGTGGAACGGGAGGGTCCTACAATGAGCAGTTCTTC | CASSEGGTGGSYNEQFF
NA | few | TRBJ2-7 | TRBV28 | TGTGCCAGCAGTTTAATCTTTGGGGACGGGCAACCCTACGAGCAGTACTTC | CASSLIFGDGQPYEQYF
TRBD1 | few | TRBJ2-3 | TRBV20-1 | TGCAGTGCTACCTTGACAGGGAACACAGATACGCAGTATTTT | CSATLTGNTDTQYF
TRBD1 | NA | TRBJ2-7 | TRBV7-9 | TGTGCCAGCAGACCCGGGACAGGGGTAGAGCAGTACTTC | CASRPGTGVEQYF
NA | few | TRBJ2-1 | TRBV3-1 | TGTGCCAGCAGCCAAGAGGGCAGGTATTTGGGTGAGCAGTTCTTC | CASSQEGRYLGEQFF
NA | NA | TRBJ2-7 | TRBV29-1 | TGCAGCGTTGAAGAACAGGGCTACGAACAGTACTTC | CSVEEQGYEQYF
NA | NA | TRBJ2-1 | TRBV19 | TGTGCCAGTAGTTCCCCAATGAGGACCGGGAGCTCCTACAATGAGCAGTTCTTC | CASSSPMRTGSSYNEQFF